A single sample is the source of the 7 T cell receptor beta chains below, sequenced in a study of T cell responses to AZD1222 COVID-19 vaccine. Produced via immunoSEQ multiplex PCR; TCRdb's table is partial and in-frame only. This sample carries over 150,000 clones, 80% to 95% of them seen once, and the ten largest clones take about 1%. The specimen comprised peripheral blood, sampled 28 days after the second AZD1222 dose. These TCRs come from an adult who received the AZD1222 COVID-19 vaccine.

V is TRBV28 and J is TRBJ2-3, with TRBD1 identical over 9 bases. Germline CDR1 and CDR2: MDHEN and SYDVKM. CDR3 length: 16 amino acids. V lost 1 base and J lost 3; bases outside the gene matches: 5. The CDR3 protein is CASSLSGQGKTDTQYF. The CDR3 coding sequence is TGTGCCAGCAGTTTATCGGGACAGGGTAAGACAGATACGCAGTATTTT.

The chain links TRBV7-9 to TRBJ1-4; D gene unclear. Germline values: CDR1 SEHNR, CDR2 FQNEAQ (reference sequence). Trimming left V 6 bases short and J 9 bases short, with 14 bases between. The CDR3 is 13 residues long. In DNA, the CDR3 is TGTGCCAGCAGGCAAGACACCGCTAAAAAACTGTTTTTT. This codes for CASRQDTAKKLFF.

The chain uses TRBV18 and TRBJ1-1; D is perhaps TRBD1 (6 bases). This CDR3 contains 12 residues. The germline V and J ends were trimmed by 3 bases and 7 bases, with 9 bases remaining between them. Germline CDR1 KGHSH, CDR2 LQKENI. CDR3 sequence reads: CASSPARGEAFF. CDR3 nucleotides: TGTGCCAGCTCACCGGCCAGGGGTGAAGCTTTCTTT.

The rearrangement links TRBV2 to TRBJ1-2; 8 positions agree with TRBD1. The J segment lost 1 base and the V segment lost 0 bases, leaving 4 bases of the junction unmatched. Germline values: CDR1 SNHLY, CDR2 FYNNEI. The CDR3 consists of 16 residues. In DNA form, the CDR3 reads TGTGCCAGCAGTGAAGCTCCCGGACAGGGTAACTATGGCTACACCTTC. It specifies CASSEAPGQGNYGYTF.

This sequence joins TRBV4-1 and TRBJ1-3, with D maybe TRBD1 (6 bases). V lost 1 base, J lost 7 bases, and 17 bases lay in between. Germline assignment: CDR1 MGHRA and CDR2 YSYEKL. This CDR3 is 16 amino acids long. The CDR3 is CASSQGLQQGSNTIYF. The CDR3 region has the DNA TGCGCCAGCAGCCAAGGCCTACAACAGGGTAGTAACACCATATATTTT.

The rearrangement joins TRBV19 to TRBJ1-2; 9 nucleotides line up with TRBD1. The CDR3 spans 14 residues. Trimming took 6 bases from V and 6 from J; bases not matched to a gene: 8. The germline V gene encodes CDR1 LNHDA and CDR2 SQIVND (reference sequence). The CDR3 spells CASSPTGGGNGYTF. The CDR3 DNA reads TGTGCCAGTAGCCCGACAGGGGGTGGAAATGGCTACACCTTC.

V and J are TRBV15 and TRBJ2-5; the D gene is possibly TRBD2 (7 bases). Trimming took off 6 bases at V and 4 bases at J, with 15 bases between the two ends. The length of the CDR3 is 14 residues. Germline V gene sequence: CDR1 LNHNV, CDR2 YYDKDF (reference sequence). CDR3 sequence: CATSIRGGGETQYF. The CDR3 DNA reads as TGTGCCACCAGTATTAGGGGGGGCGGAGAGACCCAGTACTTC.